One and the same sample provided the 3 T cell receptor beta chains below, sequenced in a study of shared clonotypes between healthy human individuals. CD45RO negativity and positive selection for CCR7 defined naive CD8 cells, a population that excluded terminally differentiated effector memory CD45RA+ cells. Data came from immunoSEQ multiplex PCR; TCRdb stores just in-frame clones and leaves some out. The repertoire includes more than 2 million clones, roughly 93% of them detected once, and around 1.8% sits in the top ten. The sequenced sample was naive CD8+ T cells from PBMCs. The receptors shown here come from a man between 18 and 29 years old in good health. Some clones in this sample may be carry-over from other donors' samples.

CDR3: CASRPVGSSYNEQFF. The CDR3 DNA follows: TGTGCCAGCAGACCGGTTGGGAGCTCCTACAATGAGCAGTTCTTC. J is TRBJ2-1 and V is TRBV7-8; D possibly corresponds to TRBD2 (5 bases). CDR3 length equals 15 residues. The V end was cut by 6 bases, the J end by 0 bases, with 12 bases between. Per the germline V gene, CDR1 is SGHVS and CDR2 is FQNEAQ.

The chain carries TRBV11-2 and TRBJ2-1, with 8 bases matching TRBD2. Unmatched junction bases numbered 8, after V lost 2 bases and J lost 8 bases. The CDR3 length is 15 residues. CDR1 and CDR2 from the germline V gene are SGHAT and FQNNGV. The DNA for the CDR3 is TGTGCCAGCAGCTTAATCCGGGAGGGCGGGGATGAGCAGTTCTTC. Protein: CASSLIREGGDEQFF. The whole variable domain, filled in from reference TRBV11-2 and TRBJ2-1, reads EAGVAQSPRYKIIEKRQSVAFWCNPISGHATLYWYQQILGQGPKLLIQFQNNGVVDDSQLPKDRFSAERLKGVDSTLKIQPAKLEDSAVYLCASSLIREGGDEQFFGPGTRLTVL.

Written as DNA, the CDR3 is TGTGCCAGCAGCTCTAGGCATAGCGGGAGCGAGGAGACCCAGTACTTC. It codes for CASSSRHSGSEETQYF. The chain combines TRBV7-9 with TRBJ2-5, with 9 bases lining up with TRBD2. This CDR3 comprises 16 residues. Germline V lookup: CDR1 SEHNR, CDR2 FQNEAQ (reference sequence). V was pared by 4 bases and J by 5 bases, with 11 bases of the junction left unmatched.